This TCR beta chain was observed in a study of blood T cells in healthy people across ages. Through a sample-barcoded 5' primer and a J-beta primer mix, a second PCR was run for roughly 7 to 11 cycles. Using its own MiXCR run on the 5' RACE reads, TCRdb lists one record per CDR3 protein. The table includes roughly 1.7 million distinct CDR3 sequences, 30% to 40% detected once. This clonotype has more than one count but fewer than ten. V gave up 5 bases and J gave up 1 base, with 15 bases separating them. Germline CDR1 is SEHNR and CDR2 is FQNEAQ (reference sequence). This CDR3 has 15 residues. The gene calls are TRBV7-9 and TRBJ2-7; TRBD1 or TRBD2 may be the D gene (5 bases each). The source material was blood. This TCR was sampled from a woman aged 25 to 45 in good health. In nucleotides, the CDR3 is TGTGCCAGCAGCCCTACGAGGGGAACGTCCTACGAGCAGTACTTC. Amino acid sequence: CASSPTRGTSYEQYF.